These 6 T cell receptor beta chains were sequenced from one sample in a study of neoadjuvant anti-PD-1 for oral cavity cancer. The repertoire was sequenced with immunoSEQ multiplex PCR; TCRdb's copy has only in-frame clones and lacks some. The sample carries about 14,000 clones, about 64% recorded once. Source: PBMCs, taken before nivolumab (anti-PD-1) treatment. These receptors were collected from a person between 40 and 85 years old with oral cavity squamous cell carcinoma.

This chain joins TRBV27 and TRBJ2-7; a possible D gene is TRBD1 (7 bases). The CDR3 runs to 14 residues. Deletions cut 5 bases from V and 2 bases from J, with 13 bases between. Germline CDR1 MNHEY, CDR2 SMNVEV (reference sequence). The CDR3 reads CASSLQGGPYEQYF. The DNA for the CDR3 is TGTGCCAGCAGTCTCCAGGGGGGCCCCTACGAGCAGTACTTC.

This chain connects TRBV5-6 to TRBJ1-5; TRBD1 matches at 8 bases. The ends lost 6 bases at V and 0 bases at J; junction bases unmatched: 11. The CDR3 runs to 17 residues. From germline, CDR1 is SGHDT and CDR2 YYEEEE. In DNA form, the CDR3 reads TGTGCCAGCACCCGGAGGTCGACAGGGGCTAGCAATCAGCCCCAGCATTTT. Translating it yields CASTRRSTGASNQPQHF.

The genes are TRBV2 and TRBJ1-1, with 8 bases matching TRBD1. The trim removed 6 bases at V and 7 bases at J, leaving 1 base unmatched. This CDR3 contains 11 residues. Germline V gene lookup returns CDR1 SNHLY and CDR2 FYNNEI. The CDR3 reads CASRGQVEAFF. Here the CDR3 DNA reads TGTGCCAGCAGGGGACAGGTTGAAGCTTTCTTT.

This clone was counted only a few times. The V and J genes are TRBV9 and TRBJ1-1, with a possible D match to TRBD1 (6 bases). The CDR3 runs to 16 residues. V lost 4 bases and J lost 5, with 21 bases in between. Germline values: CDR1 SGDLS, CDR2 YYNGEE. The CDR3 protein is CASSPHPYQRGTEAFF. The DNA for the CDR3 is TGTGCCAGCAGCCCCCACCCCTACCAGAGGGGGACTGAAGCTTTCTTT.

The rearrangement uses TRBV11-1 and TRBJ2-3, with 8 bases matching TRBD1. Germline CDR1 reads SGHAT; CDR2 reads FQDESV (reference sequence). V gave up 2 bases and J gave up 6 bases; unmatched junction bases: 7. The CDR3 has 15 residues. CDR3 nucleotide sequence: TGTGCCAGCAGCTTATTCAGGGGGCGCATCGATACGCAGTATTTT. This translates into CASSLFRGRIDTQYF.

The V call is TRBV5-4, the J call TRBJ2-5; D may be TRBD2 (5 bases). The CDR3 has 14 residues. Trimming took off 1 base at V and 2 bases at J, with 9 bases between the two ends. CDR1 is SGHNT, CDR2 YYREEE, per germline (reference sequence). This CDR3 reads CASSLMGSQETQYF. CDR3 DNA sequence: TGTGCCAGCAGCTTGATGGGGAGTCAAGAGACCCAGTACTTC.